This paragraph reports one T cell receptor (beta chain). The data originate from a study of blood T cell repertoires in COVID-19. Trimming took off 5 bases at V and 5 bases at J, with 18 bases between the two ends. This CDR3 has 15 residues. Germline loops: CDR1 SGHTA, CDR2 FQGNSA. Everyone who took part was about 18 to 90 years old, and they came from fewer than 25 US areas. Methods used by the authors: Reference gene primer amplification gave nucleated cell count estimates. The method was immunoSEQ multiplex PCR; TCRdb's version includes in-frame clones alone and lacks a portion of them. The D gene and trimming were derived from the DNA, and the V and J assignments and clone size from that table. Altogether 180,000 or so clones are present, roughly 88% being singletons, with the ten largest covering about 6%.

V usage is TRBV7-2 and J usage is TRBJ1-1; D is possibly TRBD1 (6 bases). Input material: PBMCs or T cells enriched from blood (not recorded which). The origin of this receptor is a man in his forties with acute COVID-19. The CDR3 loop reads CASSLHRVVETEAFF. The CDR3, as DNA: TGTGCCAGCAGCCTTCACAGGGTTGTAGAAACTGAAGCTTTCTTT.